The present TCR beta chain was sequenced within a study of OX40 agonist ivuxolimab in advanced cancers. Study in general: Patients took ivuxolimab, an agonistic anti-OX40 (CD134) antibody. In three patients, partial responses were observed, one with hepatocellular carcinoma and two with cutaneous melanoma. Study outcomes and limitations: Relative to CD4+ cells, CD8+ T cells on average had more expanded clones. Within 6 weeks, CD4+ and CD8+ blood T cells expanded clonally at 0.1 to 3.0 mg/kg.

In regard to this clone: Its antigen remains unknown.

The germline gives CDR1 MGHRA, CDR2 YSYEKL. V was cut by 0 bases and J by 1 base, with 12 bases left in between. The CDR3 runs to 16 residues. Repertoires were generated with immunoSEQ multiplex PCR, while TCRdb's copy carries only in-frame clones and drops some. The repertoire holds about 20,000 clones, 80% to 90% seen once, with 62% in the top ten. This receptor was obtained from an adult with an advanced solid tumor such as melanoma, head and neck, liver or kidney cancer. V is TRBV4-1 and J is TRBJ2-5; no reliable D call. The input for sequencing was CD4+ or CD8+ T cells sorted from blood, taken in a trial of the OX40 agonist ivuxolimab. In DNA form, the CDR3 reads TGCGCCAGCAGCCAAGATTTTACTGGGCTCCAAGAGACCCAGTACTTC. The encoded protein is CASSQDFTGLQETQYF.